This passage covers 11 T cell receptor beta chains from one sample sequenced in a study of CXCR3-negative and CXCR3-positive naive CD8 T cells. The authors made the TRB cDNA libraries by 5' RACE using UMI labels. For each CDR3 protein, TCRdb gives one entry from its re-call of the 5' RACE reads, without DNA. Across 45,000 to 60,000 distinct CDR3 sequences, the top ten clones capture around 20% of the sample. Sequencing was carried out using memory CD8+ T cells from blood. These receptors originate from a human donor in good health. Some clones in this sample may be carry-over from other donors' samples.

The chain uses TRBV29-1 and TRBJ2-1; TCRdb selects TRBD1, and the lack of DNA leaves this call unchecked. The germline gives CDR1 SQVTM, CDR2 ANQGSEA. This CDR3 comprises 15 residues. The CDR3 is CSVEDPRGGLNEQFF.

The chain uses TRBV29-1 and TRBJ2-1; TCRdb's assignment of TRBD1 cannot be checked, as there is no DNA. CDR1 is SQVTM and CDR2 is ANQGSEA in the germline V gene. The CDR3 covers 16 residues. CDR3 protein: CSVEEEGTGSYNEQFF.

The chain carries TRBV18 and TRBJ2-3; TCRdb picks TRBD1, but there is no DNA to check that call. The CDR3 consists of 15 residues. The germline gives CDR1 KGHSH, CDR2 LQKENI. CDR3 sequence: CASSPPGQGSDTQYF.

The chain links TRBV11-2 to TRBJ2-2; TCRdb outputs TRBD2, but without DNA this stays unchecked. Per the germline V gene, CDR1 is SGHAT and CDR2 is FQNNGV. The CDR3 has 16 residues. CDR3 sequence: CASSLTSGSRPGELFF. The full variable domain, in which reference TRBV11-2 and TRBJ2-2 provide the parts outside the CDR3, is EAGVAQSPRYKIIEKRQSVAFWCNPISGHATLYWYQQILGQGPKLLIQFQNNGVVDDSQLPKDRFSAERLKGVDSTLKIQPAKLEDSAVYLCASSLTSGSRPGELFFGEGSRLTVL.

The chain combines TRBV20-1 with TRBJ1-6; no DNA is available, so the TRBD1 call from TCRdb remains unchecked. Germline lookup yields CDR1 DFQATT and CDR2 SNEGSKA (reference sequence). The CDR3 runs to 16 residues. CDR3 region: CSASRAGTGDHSPLHF.

Its frequency marks this clonotype as medium-sized. The V gene is TRBV29-1, the J gene TRBJ2-2; TCRdb names TRBD2, which stays unverified in the absence of DNA. The CDR3 totals 14 residues. Germline CDR1 SQVTM, CDR2 ANQGSEA. This CDR3 reads CSGRRGQDTGELFF.

The rearrangement joins TRBV5-1 to TRBJ2-7. Per germline, CDR1 SGHRS and CDR2 YFSETQ. The CDR3 contains 16 residues. The CDR3 loop is CASSSGQRSPTYEQYF.

The V call is TRBV6-2 or TRBV6-3, the J call TRBJ1-5. CDR1 and CDR2 (germline): MNHEY, SVGEGT. The CDR3 runs to 14 residues. The CDR3 spells CASSYERYNQPQHF.

This chain links TRBV27 with TRBJ2-3; TCRdb returns TRBD2, unconfirmable since there is no DNA. Germline CDR1 MNHEY, CDR2 SMNVEV (reference sequence). The CDR3 spans 16 residues. The CDR3 protein is CASSFSGGPLTDTQYF.

The chain is built from TRBV7-6 and TRBJ2-2. Germline CDR1 reads SGHVS; CDR2 reads FNYEAQ. The CDR3 covers 14 residues. CDR3 loop: CASSLTGNTGELFF.

The genes are TRBV7-2 and TRBJ2-3; TCRdb's assignment of TRBD1 cannot be checked, as there is no DNA. The CDR3 has 13 residues. CDR1 is SGHTA, CDR2 FQGNSA, per germline. CDR3 residues: CASAGDWEDTQYF.